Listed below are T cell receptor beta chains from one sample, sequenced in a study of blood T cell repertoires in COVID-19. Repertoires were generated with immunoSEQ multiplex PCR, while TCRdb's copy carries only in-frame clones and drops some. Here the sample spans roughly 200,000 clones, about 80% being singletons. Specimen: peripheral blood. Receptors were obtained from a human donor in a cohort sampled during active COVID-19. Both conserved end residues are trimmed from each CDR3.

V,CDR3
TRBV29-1,SVEGAGGSGDYEQY
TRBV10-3,AITRTGADYGYT
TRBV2,ASSLTAQETQY
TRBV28,ASSFTGEGYEQY
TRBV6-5,ASSYNTNTGELF
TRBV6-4,ASSDSDRNNGYT
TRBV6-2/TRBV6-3,ASSYGSGGYEQY
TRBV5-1,ASSFGSGVHNEQF
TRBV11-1,ASSPTGMGSYEQY
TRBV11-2,ASSRGSGSSETQY
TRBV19,ASSIWEGGRSETQY
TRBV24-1,ATSDSPGFNEQY
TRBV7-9,ASSRYQGNTEAF
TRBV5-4,ASSPGGGPYEQY
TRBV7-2,ASSSPQGADYGYT
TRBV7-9,ASSLRLAGGLYNEQF
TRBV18,ASSPPAGPRETQY
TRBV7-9,ASSPRDSEKLF
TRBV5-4,ASSLGGDTQY
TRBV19,ASRNRGGGGYT
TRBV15,ATRGTAEDTQY
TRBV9,ASSVEETSDRATQETQY
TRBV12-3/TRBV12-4,ASSLSGAEGYT
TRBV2,ASFPGDYNSPLH
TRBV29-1,SVGGVRVQETQY
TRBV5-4,ASSRQGVGGYT
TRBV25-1,ASSDDRVLDEKLF
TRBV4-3,ASSHDRVAKNIQY
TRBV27,ASSYRTGGNQPQH
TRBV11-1,ASSPGQGGNQPQH
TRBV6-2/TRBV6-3,ASSRGGAGEDAEAF
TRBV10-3,AISPRQGYEQY
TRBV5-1,ASSLGVAGNTDTQY
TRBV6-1,ASSARLRQGAASGANVLT
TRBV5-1,ASSSGGETQY
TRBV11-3,ASSIGRTDTQY
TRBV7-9,ASSLGSGNYGYT
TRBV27,ASSLMWQGSYEQY
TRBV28,ASSLGSGRSEQY
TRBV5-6,ASSLRTGQGKNEQF
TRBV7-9,ASRPGLAGTGELF
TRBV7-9,ASSPYPGQQETQY
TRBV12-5,ASGLTTGTGASNQPQH
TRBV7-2,ASSLFPFSGKGSTDTQY
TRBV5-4,ASSYGTMRDEQY
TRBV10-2,ASSVGTGMTGNTIY
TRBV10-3,AISENRGQGTNEKLF
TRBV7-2,ASSPDRAKNIQY
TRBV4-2,ASSQVWWGVRVIQY
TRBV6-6,ASSYGTAPNTEAF
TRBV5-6,ASSLRQGETQY
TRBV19,ASSSLTGDGIYEQY
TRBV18,ASSPSAGSGGNEQY
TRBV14,ASSSPGQTHNEQF
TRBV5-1,ASSPYADRESYGYT
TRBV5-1,ASSLIESSYEQY
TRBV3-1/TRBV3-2,ASSQSAGYKLNSPLH
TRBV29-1,SVPPGVEETQY
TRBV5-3,ARSLGLRAVPEAF
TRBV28,ASSSRTSGMGEQF